These T cell receptor beta chains were read from a single sample in a study of T cells expressing NK-cell markers. For each CDR3 protein, TCRdb gives one entry from its re-call of the 5' RACE reads, without DNA. In all, the sample yields 250,000 to 300,000 distinct CDR3 sequences. Sequenced input: blood T cells: a sorted CD56 or NKG2C T cell subset, CD4+ or CD8+ T cells, or bulk PBMC T cells (not recorded which). The source of these receptors is a man aged 18 to 29 in good health. Both conserved end residues are part of each CDR3. The order of the fields is V gene, J gene, CDR3 protein.

V gene: TRBV6-2/TRBV6-3; J gene: TRBJ2-2; CDR3 protein: CASMFTGELFF
V gene: TRBV20-1; J gene: TRBJ2-1; CDR3 protein: CSAPSGRAREQFF
V gene: TRBV5-6; J gene: TRBJ2-5; CDR3 protein: CTSSPGQGKETQYF
V gene: TRBV9; J gene: TRBJ1-2; CDR3 protein: CASSAGPYYGYTF
V gene: TRBV7-6; J gene: TRBJ2-2; CDR3 protein: CASSFSLAGGKGTGELFF
V gene: TRBV14; J gene: TRBJ2-1; CDR3 protein: CASSQERTGGQFF
V gene: TRBV12-3/TRBV12-4; J gene: TRBJ2-5; CDR3 protein: CASSLGDRDVGLEYF
V gene: TRBV20-1; J gene: TRBJ1-4; CDR3 protein: CSASGPTNEKLFF
V gene: TRBV20-1; J gene: TRBJ1-3; CDR3 protein: CSARVSGRTSGNTIYF
V gene: TRBV5-4; J gene: TRBJ2-1; CDR3 protein: CASSETSAEEQFF
V gene: TRBV5-1; J gene: TRBJ1-1; CDR3 protein: CASTRQGAMNTEAFF
V gene: TRBV12-5; J gene: TRBJ2-2; CDR3 protein: CASGAPGPINTGELFF
V gene: TRBV12-3/TRBV12-4; J gene: TRBJ2-5; CDR3 protein: CASTLLGRLGETQYF
V gene: TRBV20-1; J gene: TRBJ2-5; CDR3 protein: CSARGQGRETQYF
V gene: TRBV5-1; J gene: TRBJ1-4; CDR3 protein: CASSLRPGDEKLFF
V gene: TRBV18; J gene: TRBJ1-5; CDR3 protein: CASSPSPTWAPSQPQHF
V gene: TRBV12-3/TRBV12-4; J gene: TRBJ2-5; CDR3 protein: CASSRDAGERETQYF
V gene: TRBV20-1; J gene: TRBJ1-2; CDR3 protein: CSAEGGNYGYTF
V gene: TRBV6-6; J gene: TRBJ1-4; CDR3 protein: CATKGTGTEKLFF
V gene: TRBV7-2; J gene: TRBJ2-1; CDR3 protein: CASSLAPAGDYNEQFF
V gene: TRBV7-9; J gene: TRBJ2-3; CDR3 protein: CASSPFGLAGVEDTQYF
V gene: TRBV12-3/TRBV12-4; J gene: TRBJ1-1; CDR3 protein: CASRKQGSITEAFF
V gene: TRBV7-9; J gene: TRBJ2-3; CDR3 protein: CASSLGQAGATDTQYF
V gene: TRBV10-3; J gene: TRBJ1-1; CDR3 protein: CAIRRFTTDLMNTEAFF
V gene: TRBV6-1; J gene: TRBJ2-3; CDR3 protein: CATAGTAYTDTQYF
V gene: TRBV12-3/TRBV12-4; J gene: TRBJ2-3; CDR3 protein: CASSPWEGDGRLEQYF
V gene: TRBV5-1; J gene: TRBJ2-6; CDR3 protein: CASSLVVVSGSGANVLTF
V gene: TRBV20-1; J gene: TRBJ1-1; CDR3 protein: CSATKQGNTEAFF
V gene: TRBV2; J gene: TRBJ2-1; CDR3 protein: CASSYSGTRGVYNEQFF
V gene: TRBV27; J gene: TRBJ2-5; CDR3 protein: CASSSAQGASGETQYF
V gene: TRBV7-2; J gene: TRBJ2-3; CDR3 protein: CASSWGLAASQYF
V gene: TRBV18; J gene: TRBJ1-3; CDR3 protein: CASSPVAGGGNTIYF